Listed here is a single T cell receptor (beta chain). What it binds is not known. The study sampled nominally healthy donors, though unrecorded immune exposures were likely. The CDR3 is made up of 13 amino acids. Germline-derived CDR1 and CDR2 are LNHDA and SQIVND (reference sequence). The entry originates in a study of cytomegalovirus exposure and HLA in healthy donors. Study-level results: A later analysis reportedly found that, within productive TCRs, an Asian-associated ancestry cluster had fewer N-insertions than the mean observed across the roughly 700 donors. V segments that were indistinguishable, TRBV6-2 and TRBV6-3 among them, were omitted from analysis. At a 0.05 false discovery rate, a later analysis found about 17,000 TCR beta sequences to be associated with HLA alleles.

PCR employed 60 Vbeta and 13 Jbeta primers. TCRdb's table, derived via immunoSEQ multiplex PCR, lists solely in-frame clones and lacks some. The repertoire holds about 55,000 clones, with 78% as singletons. The specimen sequenced was PBMCs. This chain links TRBV19 with TRBJ1-6; D call uncertain. The TCR originated in a female donor in good health and CMV-seronegative. The CDR3 nucleotides read TGTGCAACGCTAGGAACCCAAGGTTCACCCCTCCACTTT. Encoded protein: CATLGTQGSPLHF.